These T cell receptor beta chains were read from a single sample in a study of cytomegalovirus exposure and HLA in healthy donors. Method: immunoSEQ multiplex PCR; TCRdb's copy keeps in-frame clones and lacks some. Of about 200,000 clones in the sample, around 77% were seen once. The specimen was PBMCs. These receptors originate from a woman aged 25 to 45 in good health and CMV-seronegative. The CDR3 runs from the conserved cysteine through the conserved F or W. The D gene is left open where the match is weak. Only part of the rows carry a size: once, few, many, or a class if the clone is expanded.

d_call	clone_size	j_call	v_call	cdr3_nt	cdr3_aa
-	-	TRBJ1-2	TRBV7-8	TGTGCCAGCAGCTTAGGACAGCTCTATGGCTACACCTTC	CASSLGQLYGYTF
TRBD1	few	TRBJ1-1	TRBV6-5	TGTGCCAGCAGTCTATCTGAGGGGGCCACTGAAGCTTTCTTT	CASSLSEGATEAFF
-	-	TRBJ1-1	TRBV18	TGTGCCAGCTCCTCTGAGGGAGGGTTGACTGAAGCTTTCTTT	CASSSEGGLTEAFF
TRBD1	few	TRBJ2-7	TRBV28	TGTGCCAGCAGTTCCACCCCTCGGGACAGGGGTTACGAGCAGTACTTC	CASSSTPRDRGYEQYF
-	-	TRBJ2-7	TRBV27	TGTGCCAGCAGCCCAGGTGGCTCCTACGAGCAGTACTTC	CASSPGGSYEQYF
-	-	TRBJ1-2	TRBV21-1	TGTGCCAGCAGCAAAGGGGGAGGGCCAACTAACTATGGCTACACCTTC	CASSKGGGPTNYGYTF
-	-	TRBJ1-6	TRBV30	TGTGCCTGGAGTGCCATAGGGGATTCACCCCTCCACTTT	CAWSAIGDSPLHF
-	-	TRBJ2-3	TRBV28	TGTGCCAGCAGTTCTTCCCCCTCCTACACAGATACGCAGTATTTT	CASSSSPSYTDTQYF
-	-	TRBJ1-1	TRBV6-5	TGTGCCAGCAGCCCAGGGATAAAGATGAACACTGAAGCTTTCTTT	CASSPGIKMNTEAFF
-	few	TRBJ1-1	TRBV7-9	TGTGCCAGCAGCTTATTGGGCCAGGGTGGTACTGAAGCTTTCTTT	CASSLLGQGGTEAFF
-	-	TRBJ1-4	TRBV4-1	TGCGCCAGCAGCCAAGAAACAGATGAAAAACTGTTTTTT	CASSQETDEKLFF
-	-	TRBJ2-5	TRBV9	TGTGCCAGCAGCGTAGCGGCAGGGGCATTCCAAGAGACCCAGTACTTC	CASSVAAGAFQETQYF
-	-	TRBJ1-2	TRBV27	TGTGCCAGCAGTTGGGCAGGAAGGAACTATGGCTACACCTTC	CASSWAGRNYGYTF
TRBD1	-	TRBJ2-7	TRBV5-1	TGCGCCAGCAGCGGTCAGGGGGCGACCGAGCAGTACTTC	CASSGQGATEQYF
TRBD2	-	TRBJ2-1	TRBV28	TGTGCCAGCAGTTTCTTGCGCGCCCTGACTAGCGACAATGAGCAGTTCTTC	CASSFLRALTSDNEQFF
-	-	TRBJ1-1	TRBV5-1	TGCGCCAGCAGCTTGGCCGGGGGGGACCGAACAGGTAGAGCTTTCTTT	CASSLAGGDRTGRAFF
TRBD1	few	TRBJ1-2	TRBV5-1	TGCGCCAGCAGCTCACTGACAGGGCACTATGGCTACACCTTC	CASSSLTGHYGYTF
TRBD1	-	TRBJ1-1	TRBV2	TGTGCCAGCAGCGGACAGGGAAATGGAGCTTTCTTT	CASSGQGNGAFF
-	-	TRBJ2-3	TRBV9	TGTGCCAGCAGCGTGGACAGCGGAGTCACAGATACGCAGTATTTT	CASSVDSGVTDTQYF
TRBD1	-	TRBJ1-1	TRBV15	TGTGCCACCAGCAGAGGACAGGGATCCGGGAACACTGAAGCTTTCTTT	CATSRGQGSGNTEAFF
TRBD1	-	TRBJ2-5	TRBV6-5	TGTGCCAGCAGTCGACAGGGGGCCCGAGAGACCCAGTACTTC	CASSRQGARETQYF
-	-	TRBJ1-6	TRBV25-1	TGTGCCTTTCACGGGAGGCCACTTAATTCACCCCTCCACTTT	CAFHGRPLNSPLHF
-	-	TRBJ2-1	TRBV15	TGTGCCACCAGCCCTAGGCTAGCCGGCTACAATGAGCAGTTCTTC	CATSPRLAGYNEQFF
TRBD2	-	TRBJ2-3	TRBV5-1	TGCGCCAGCAGCAGAAAGAGGACTAGCGGGAGGGCCGGCACAGATACGCAGTATTTT	CASSRKRTSGRAGTDTQYF
TRBD1	-	TRBJ2-7	TRBV15	TGTGCCACCAGCGTGACAGGGCCCTACGAGCAGTACTTC	CATSVTGPYEQYF
TRBD1	once	TRBJ2-7	TRBV19	TGTGCCAGTAGTATCGGGACAGGGCCCTTGTGGGAGCAGTACTTC	CASSIGTGPLWEQYF